The 11 T cell receptor beta chains below come from one sample, sequenced in a study of identical twins. TCRdb re-derived calls from the 5' RACE reads in MiXCR, one entry per CDR3 protein. This sample has nearly 900,000 distinct CDR3 sequences; 9% to 15% occur once, and the top ten carry around 1.5%. This sample also appeared in a second study, on yellow fever vaccine responses in identical twins.

Sequencing was done on a sample of PBMCs. The receptor source for this set is a woman between 18 and 29 years old in good health.

This clonotype appeared a few times. The rearrangement uses TRBV4-1 and TRBJ2-3; D is unclear. The V end was cut by 0 bases, the J end by 6 bases, with 13 bases between. The CDR3 totals 15 residues. CDR1 and CDR2 from the germline V gene are MGHRA and YSYEKL. CDR3 region: CASSQDAEIKDTQYF. CDR3 nucleotide sequence: TGCGCCAGCAGCCAAGACGCGGAGATTAAGGATACGCAGTATTTT.

This clonotype has more than one count but fewer than ten. The chain carries TRBV10-3 and TRBJ2-5; tentative D call: TRBD1 (7 bases). There are 14 residues in the CDR3. CDR1 is ENHRY and CDR2 is SYGVKD in the germline V gene. Trimming pared 10 bases from V and 4 bases from J, leaving 19 bases between. The DNA for the CDR3 is TGTGCCACCCTAGACAGGGTGGAGGGAGAGACCCAGTACTTC. It codes for CATLDRVEGETQYF.

This chain uses TRBV12-3 or TRBV12-4 with TRBJ1-3; TRBD1 agrees at 7 bases. The CDR3 runs to 15 residues. V lost 5 bases to trimming and J lost 0 bases; unmatched junction nucleotides: 4. The CDR3 loop reads CASSTTGSSGNTIYF. DNA for the CDR3: TGTGCCAGCAGTACGACAGGGAGCTCTGGAAACACCATATATTTT.

This clonotype occurred a few times. The rearrangement uses TRBV5-1 and TRBJ1-4; TRBD1 might be the D (5 bases). The CDR3 is 15 amino acids. V was shortened by 0 bases and J by 8 bases, with 14 bases between the two germline ends. Germline V CDR1 and CDR2: SGHRS, YFSETQ. In nucleotides, the CDR3 is TGCGCCAGCAGCTTGGCTACCGGGACGAACGAAAAACTGTTTTTT. This codes for CASSLATGTNEKLFF.

This clonotype was detected a few times. The chain joins TRBV6-5 to TRBJ2-7, with 10 bases lining up with TRBD2. This CDR3 is 16 amino acids long. CDR1 and CDR2 from the germline V gene are MNHEY and SVGAGI. V shed 0 bases, J shed 2 bases, and the junction held 4 bases outside the gene matches. DNA for the CDR3: TGTGCCAGCAGTTACTCGGGGACTAGCGCTACCTACGAGCAGTACTTC. It specifies CASSYSGTSATYEQYF.

V usage is TRBV25-1 and J usage is TRBJ2-3, with a possible D match to TRBD2 (5 bases). The length of the CDR3 is 15 residues. Germline V gene lookup returns CDR1 MGHDK and CDR2 SYGVNS. V was shortened by 0 bases and J by 1 base, with 8 bases between the two germline ends. The CDR3 protein is CASSEYLGGTDTQYF. CDR3 sequence (DNA): TGTGCCAGCAGTGAATATCTCGGGGGCACAGATACGCAGTATTTT.

The sample holds a few counts of this clonotype. The V and J genes are TRBV3-1 and TRBJ1-2; the D gene is possibly TRBD1 (5 bases). In germline, CDR1 is LGHDT, CDR2 YNNKEL (reference sequence). The CDR3 has 15 amino acids. The V end was cut by 0 bases, the J end by 4 bases, with 12 bases between. The CDR3 spells CASSQDGPTAYGYTF. The CDR3 bases are TGTGCCAGCAGCCAAGATGGACCGACAGCCTATGGCTACACCTTC.

There are a few counts of this clonotype. The genes are TRBV4-1 and TRBJ2-7, with D perhaps TRBD1 or TRBD2 (5 bases each). Germline CDR1 is MGHRA and CDR2 is YSYEKL. The CDR3 spans 17 residues. With 4 bases removed from V and 1 base from J, the gap between germline ends came to 20 bases. The CDR3 reads CASSPAGGTGESYEQYV. The CDR3 nucleotides read TGCGCCAGCAGCCCCGCCGGAGGAACAGGAGAATCCTACGAGCAGTACGTC.

This clonotype has ten or more counts. J is TRBJ1-5 and V is TRBV12-3 or TRBV12-4; TRBD1 matches 8 bases. This CDR3 spans 15 amino acids. V lost 1 base and J lost 7; bases outside the gene matches: 6. In DNA, the CDR3 is TGTGCCAGCAGTTTAGGACAGGGGATTATGCAGCCCCAGCATTTT. Translated: CASSLGQGIMQPQHF.

V is TRBV7-3 and J is TRBJ2-5; D gene uncertain. Looked up from germline, CDR1 is SGHTA and CDR2 is FQGTGA. V was trimmed by 4 bases and J by 2 bases, leaving 8 bases between them. This CDR3 has 13 amino acids. The CDR3 region is CASSSSLQETQYF. CDR3 DNA: TGTGCCAGCAGCTCCTCCCTTCAAGAGACCCAGTACTTC. Using reference TRBV7-3 and TRBJ2-5 for the parts outside the CDR3, the full variable domain is GAGVSQTPSNKVTEKGKYVELRCDPISGHTALYWYRQSLGQGPEFLIYFQGTGAADDSGLPNDRFFAVRPEGSVSTLKIQRTERGDSAVYLCASSSSLQETQYFGPGTRLLVL.

The CDR3 is CASSYVTDSGNTIYF. CDR3 bases: TGTGCCAGCAGTTATGTGACTGACTCTGGAAACACCATATATTTT. This chain joins TRBV6-5 and TRBJ1-3, with no clear D. This CDR3 spans 15 amino acids. Trimming stripped 3 bases from V and 0 bases from J, with 9 bases between. Germline lookup yields CDR1 MNHEY and CDR2 SVGAGI.